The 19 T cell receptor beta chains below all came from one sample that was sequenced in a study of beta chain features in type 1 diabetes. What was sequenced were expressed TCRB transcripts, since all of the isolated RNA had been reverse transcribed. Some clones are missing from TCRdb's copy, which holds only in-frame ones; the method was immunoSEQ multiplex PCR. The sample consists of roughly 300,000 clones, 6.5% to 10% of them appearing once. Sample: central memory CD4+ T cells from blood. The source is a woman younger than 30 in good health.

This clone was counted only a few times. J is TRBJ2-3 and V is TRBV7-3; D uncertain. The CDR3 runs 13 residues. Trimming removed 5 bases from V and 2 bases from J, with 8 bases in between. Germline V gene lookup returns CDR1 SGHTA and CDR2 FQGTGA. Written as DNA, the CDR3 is TGTGCCAGCAGCCAATCTAACACAGATACGCAGTATTTT. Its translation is CASSQSNTDTQYF.

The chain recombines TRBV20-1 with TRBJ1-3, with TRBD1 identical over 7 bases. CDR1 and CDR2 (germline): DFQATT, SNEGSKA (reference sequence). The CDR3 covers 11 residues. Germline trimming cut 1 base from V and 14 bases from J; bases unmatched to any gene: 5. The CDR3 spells CSARGQGSLYF. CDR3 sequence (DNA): TGCAGTGCTAGAGGACAGGGAAGCTTATATTTT.

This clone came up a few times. CDR3 sequence: CASSTWTRGDTEAFF. The CDR3 DNA reads as TGTGCCAGCAGTACATGGACCCGAGGGGACACTGAAGCTTTCTTT. This chain links TRBV27 with TRBJ1-1; maybe TRBD1 (5 bases). V gave up 5 bases and J gave up 3 bases, with 16 bases separating them. This CDR3 has 15 residues. In germline, CDR1 is MNHEY, CDR2 SMNVEV (reference sequence).

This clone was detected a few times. For the CDR3, the DNA is TGTGCCAGCAGCTTAGATGCTGCGACCCAGTACTTC. It codes for CASSLDAATQYF. This chain joins TRBV7-3 and TRBJ2-5; no reliable D call. The CDR3 sequence is 12 residues long. The germline V and J ends were trimmed by 2 bases and 7 bases, with 8 bases remaining between them. Germline values: CDR1 SGHTA, CDR2 FQGTGA.

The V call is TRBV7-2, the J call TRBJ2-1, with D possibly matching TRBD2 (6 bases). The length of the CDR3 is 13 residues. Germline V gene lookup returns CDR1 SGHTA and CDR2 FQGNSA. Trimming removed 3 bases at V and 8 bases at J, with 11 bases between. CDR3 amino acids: CASSLGWRDEQFF. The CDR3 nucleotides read TGTGCCAGCAGCTTGGGATGGAGGGATGAGCAGTTCTTC.

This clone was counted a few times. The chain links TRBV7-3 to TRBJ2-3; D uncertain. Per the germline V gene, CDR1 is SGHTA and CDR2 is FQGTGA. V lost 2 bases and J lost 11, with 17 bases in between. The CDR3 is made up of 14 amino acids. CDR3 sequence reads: CASSLEASGSKQYF. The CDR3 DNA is TGTGCCAGCAGCTTAGAGGCTTCTGGTAGTAAGCAGTATTTT.

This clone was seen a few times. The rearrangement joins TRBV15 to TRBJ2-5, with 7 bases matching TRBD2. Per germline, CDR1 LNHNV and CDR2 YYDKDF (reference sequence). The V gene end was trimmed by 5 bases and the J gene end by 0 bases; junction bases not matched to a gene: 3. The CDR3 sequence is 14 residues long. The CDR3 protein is CATSPGTNQETQYF. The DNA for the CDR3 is TGTGCCACCAGCCCGGGGACTAACCAAGAGACCCAGTACTTC.

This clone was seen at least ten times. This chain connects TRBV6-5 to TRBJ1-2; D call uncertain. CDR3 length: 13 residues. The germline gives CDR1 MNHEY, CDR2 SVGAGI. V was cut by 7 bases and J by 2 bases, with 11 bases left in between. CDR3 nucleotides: TGTGCCAGCACTCTGGACCTAAACTATGGCTACACCTTC. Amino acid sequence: CASTLDLNYGYTF.

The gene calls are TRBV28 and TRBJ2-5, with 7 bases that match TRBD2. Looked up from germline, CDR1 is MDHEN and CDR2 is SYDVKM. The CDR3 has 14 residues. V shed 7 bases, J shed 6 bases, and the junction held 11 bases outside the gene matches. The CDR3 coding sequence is TGTGCCAGCATGAAGGCTAGCGGTTCCAAGACCCAGTACTTC. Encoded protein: CASMKASGSKTQYF.

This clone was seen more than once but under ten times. CDR3: CSGLGGGTTYEQYF. The CDR3 DNA is TGCAGCGGTCTGGGTGGGGGAACCACCTACGAGCAGTACTTC. The chain uses TRBV29-1 and TRBJ2-7; D possibly uses TRBD1 or TRBD2 (5 bases each). Germline V gene sequence: CDR1 SQVTM, CDR2 ANQGSEA. Between the trimmed V and J ends, which lost 7 bases and 2 bases, there was a span of 18 bases. The CDR3 length is 14 residues.

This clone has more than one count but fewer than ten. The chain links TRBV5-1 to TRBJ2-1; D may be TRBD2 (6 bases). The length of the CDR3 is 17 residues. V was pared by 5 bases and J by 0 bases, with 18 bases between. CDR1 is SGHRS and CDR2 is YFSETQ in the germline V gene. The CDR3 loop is CASSTKSPGSSYNEQFF. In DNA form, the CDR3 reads TGCGCCAGCAGTACTAAGAGTCCCGGGAGCTCCTACAATGAGCAGTTCTTC.

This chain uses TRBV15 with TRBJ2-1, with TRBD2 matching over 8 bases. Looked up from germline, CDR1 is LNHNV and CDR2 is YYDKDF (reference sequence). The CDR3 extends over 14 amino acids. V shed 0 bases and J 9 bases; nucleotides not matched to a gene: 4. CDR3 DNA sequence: TGTGCCACCAGCAGAGATCTTCGGGGGGGTGAGCAGTTCTTC. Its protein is CATSRDLRGGEQFF.

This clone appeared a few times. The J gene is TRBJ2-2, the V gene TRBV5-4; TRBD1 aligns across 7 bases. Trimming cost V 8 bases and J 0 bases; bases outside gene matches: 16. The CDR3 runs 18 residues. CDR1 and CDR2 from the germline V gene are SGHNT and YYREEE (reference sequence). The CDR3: CASHFGTDPYANTGELFF. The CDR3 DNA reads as TGTGCCAGTCACTTCGGGACAGATCCCTACGCGAACACCGGGGAGCTGTTTTTT.

DNA for the CDR3: TGTGCCAGCAGCTTCGGCAAGGAAGAGACCCAGTACTTC. This encodes CASSFGKEETQYF. This rearrangement joins TRBV7-6 to TRBJ2-5; D is unclear. With 3 bases removed from V and 3 bases from J, the gap between germline ends came to 8 bases. Looked up from germline, CDR1 is SGHVS and CDR2 is FNYEAQ. CDR3 length: 13 residues.

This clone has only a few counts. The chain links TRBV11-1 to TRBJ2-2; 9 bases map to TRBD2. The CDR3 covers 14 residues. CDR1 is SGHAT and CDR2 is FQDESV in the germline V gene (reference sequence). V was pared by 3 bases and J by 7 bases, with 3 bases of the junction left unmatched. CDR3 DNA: TGTGCCAGCAGCTTTAGCGGGAGTTACGGGGAGCTGTTTTTT. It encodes CASSFSGSYGELFF.

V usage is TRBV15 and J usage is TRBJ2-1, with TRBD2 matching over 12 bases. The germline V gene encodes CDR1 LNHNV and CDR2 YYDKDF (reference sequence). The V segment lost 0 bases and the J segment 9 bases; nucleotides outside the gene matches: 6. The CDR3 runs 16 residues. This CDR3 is CATSREPSGRASEQFF. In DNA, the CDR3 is TGTGCCACCAGCAGAGAACCTAGCGGGAGGGCCTCTGAGCAGTTCTTC.

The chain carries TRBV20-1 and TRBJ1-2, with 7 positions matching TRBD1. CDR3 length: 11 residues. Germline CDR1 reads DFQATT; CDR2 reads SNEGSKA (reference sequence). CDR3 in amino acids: CSLGQDYGYTF. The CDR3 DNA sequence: TGCAGCCTCGGACAGGACTATGGCTACACCTTC.

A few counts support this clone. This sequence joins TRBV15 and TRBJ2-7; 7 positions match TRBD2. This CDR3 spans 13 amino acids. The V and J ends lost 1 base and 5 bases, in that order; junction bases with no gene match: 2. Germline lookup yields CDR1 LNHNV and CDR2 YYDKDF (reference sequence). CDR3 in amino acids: CATSRGTSDEQYF. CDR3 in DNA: TGTGCCACCAGCAGAGGAACTAGCGACGAGCAGTACTTC.

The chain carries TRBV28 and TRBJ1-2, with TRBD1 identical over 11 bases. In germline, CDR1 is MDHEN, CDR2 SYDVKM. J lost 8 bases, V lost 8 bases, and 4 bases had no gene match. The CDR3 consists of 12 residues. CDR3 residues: CASVDRGRGYTF. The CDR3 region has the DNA TGTGCCAGCGTGGACAGGGGGCGAGGCTACACCTTC.